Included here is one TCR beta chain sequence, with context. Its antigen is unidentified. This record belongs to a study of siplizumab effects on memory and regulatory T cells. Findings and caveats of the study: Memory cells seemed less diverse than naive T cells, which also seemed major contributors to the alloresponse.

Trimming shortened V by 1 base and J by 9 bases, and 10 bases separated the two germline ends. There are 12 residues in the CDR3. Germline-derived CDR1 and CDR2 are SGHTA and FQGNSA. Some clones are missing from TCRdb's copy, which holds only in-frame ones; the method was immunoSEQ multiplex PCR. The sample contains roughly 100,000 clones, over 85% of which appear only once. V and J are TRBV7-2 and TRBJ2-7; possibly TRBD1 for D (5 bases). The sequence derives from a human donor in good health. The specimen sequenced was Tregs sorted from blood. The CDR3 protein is CASSLVQGAQYF. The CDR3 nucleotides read TGTGCCAGCAGCTTAGTCCAGGGCGCGCAGTACTTC.